These 10 T cell receptor beta chains share one sample of origin, sequenced in a study of Ad26.COV2.S vaccination and SARS-CoV-2 variants. Noted treatment: around 19 received Ad26.COV2.S at low or high dose, single or two shots; five or six received placebo; per-sample allocation not given. Day 63 after the first injection of vaccine or placebo was the sampling time. Assay: immunoSEQ multiplex PCR; the TCRdb copy retains only in-frame clones and omits some. This table holds some 290,000 clones, about 82% found once. Sequencing was performed on peripheral blood, taken in a trial of Ad26.COV2.S vaccine versus placebo. These receptors came from a person between 18 and 59 years old who received the Ad26.COV2.S COVID-19 vaccine or a placebo.

J is TRBJ2-2 and V is TRBV3-1 (or the pseudogene TRBV3-2), with 10 bases aligning to TRBD2. Trimming took 4 bases from V and 0 from J; bases not matched to a gene: 17. The germline V gene encodes CDR1 LGHDT and CDR2 YNNKEL (reference sequence). The CDR3 runs to 21 residues. In DNA form, the CDR3 reads TGTGCCAGCAGCCTATCCTTTCTAGCGGGGGTCGAACACGCGAACACCGGGGAGCTGTTTTTT. Translating it yields CASSLSFLAGVEHANTGELFF.

This clone was seen only a few times. The DNA of the CDR3 is TGTGCCAGCAGCTTAGAGGGTGGAGGGGGAGAGGGCTCCAATCAGCCCCAGCATTTT. Residues: CASSLEGGGGEGSNQPQHF. The chain links TRBV11-3 to TRBJ1-5, with D tentatively TRBD1 (6 bases). The germline V gene encodes CDR1 SGHNT and CDR2 YENEEA. The CDR3 runs 19 residues. With 0 bases removed from V and 3 bases from J, the gap between germline ends came to 21 bases.

CDR3 loop: CASRTGGGNTIYF. The CDR3 bases are TGTGCCAGTCGGACAGGCGGGGGAAACACCATATATTTT. The chain has TRBV7-2 and TRBJ1-3, with 7 bases that match TRBD1. V lost 9 bases to trimming and J lost 4 bases; unmatched junction nucleotides: 6. The CDR3 is made up of 13 amino acids. Germline values: CDR1 SGHTA, CDR2 FQGNSA.

This CDR3 reads CASSPPRGYNEQFF. CDR3 bases: TGTGCCAGCAGTCCCCCCCGGGGCTACAATGAGCAGTTCTTC. The chain joins TRBV6-6 to TRBJ2-1, with D perhaps TRBD2 (5 bases). CDR3 size: 14 residues. V was shortened by 5 bases and J by 3 bases, with 11 bases between the two germline ends. CDR1 MNHNY and CDR2 SVGAGI come from the germline V gene (reference sequence).

The CDR3 sequence is CASSPMGTGGYNSPLHF. CDR3 DNA sequence: TGTGCCAGCAGCCCGATGGGGACAGGGGGTTATAATTCACCCCTCCACTTT. This sequence joins TRBV5-4 and TRBJ1-6; 11 nucleotides agree with TRBD1. Per germline, CDR1 SGHNT and CDR2 YYREEE (reference sequence). J lost 4 bases, V lost 4 bases, and 7 bases had no gene match. The CDR3 has 17 residues.

This clone appeared a single time. J is TRBJ1-2 and V is TRBV19, with D hard to call. Germline-derived CDR1 and CDR2 are LNHDA and SQIVND (reference sequence). The CDR3 contains 14 residues. Trimming left V 5 bases short and J 8 bases short, with 18 bases between. The CDR3 DNA reads TGTGCCAGTAGTCAATCCGGGAGACTAGGGGGCTACACCTTC. Translating gives CASSQSGRLGGYTF. Complete variable domain (other parts from reference TRBV19 and TRBJ1-2): DGGITQSPKYLFRKEGQNVTLSCEQNLNHDAMYWYRQDPGQGLRLIYYSQIVNDFQKGDIAEGYSVSREKKESFPLTVTSAQKNPTAFYLCASSQSGRLGGYTFGSGTRLTVV.

The rearrangement uses TRBV5-8 and TRBJ1-6, with D unclear. The CDR3 runs to 17 residues. CDR1 SGHTS and CDR2 YDEGEE come from the germline V gene. The V gene lost 0 bases and the J gene lost 0 bases, with 10 bases spanning the gap. CDR3 DNA sequence: TGTGCCAGCAGCTTGGTATTTCGGAGCTCCTATAATTCACCCCTCCACTTT. Translated: CASSLVFRSSYNSPLHF.

This chain links TRBV19 with TRBJ2-1; D is ambiguous. V was shortened by 4 bases and J by 5 bases, with 18 bases between the two germline ends. CDR1 is LNHDA and CDR2 is SQIVND in the germline V gene (reference sequence). The CDR3 runs 16 residues. The CDR3 DNA is TGTGCCAGTAGTACACCAACCAGGACGCGGAACAATGAGCAGTTCTTC. It translates to CASSTPTRTRNNEQFF.

V is TRBV7-2 and J is TRBJ2-5; possibly TRBD2 for D (6 bases). V lost 5 bases to trimming and J lost 1 base, with 11 bases between them. Germline V gives CDR1 SGHTA, CDR2 FQGNSA. The CDR3 loop spans 14 amino acids. The CDR3 sequence: CASSTGGAQETQYF. CDR3 DNA sequence: TGTGCCAGCAGCACCGGGGGTGCCCAAGAGACCCAGTACTTC.

V gene TRBV2 combines with J gene TRBJ1-3; D gene uncertain. V was clipped by 1 base and J by 8 bases, with 9 bases between them. The length of the CDR3 is 13 residues. Germline lookup yields CDR1 SNHLY and CDR2 FYNNEI. CDR3 sequence: CASSEGFGYTIYF. DNA for the CDR3: TGTGCCAGCAGTGAAGGGTTTGGGTACACCATATATTTT.